This T cell receptor (beta chain) is from a study of OX40 agonist ivuxolimab in advanced cancers. At the level of the study: Those treated in dose escalation had hepatocellular carcinoma, melanoma, renal cell cancer or head and neck cancer. Age averaged about 62 years (range roughly 23 to 79), and 82.7% were male.

With respect to this clone: Its antigen remains unknown. The sample contains more than one DNA sequence encoding this CDR3.

Patients were ineligible given autoimmune disease history or systemic immunosuppression. General study points: Relative to CD4+, CD8+ T cells held more expanded clones on average.

Assay used: immunoSEQ multiplex PCR; TCRdb lists only in-frame clones, some missing. Among roughly 84,000 clones listed, more than 65% were seen once. This clonotype was obtained from an adult with an advanced solid tumor such as melanoma, head and neck, liver or kidney cancer. Source: CD4+ or CD8+ T cells sorted from blood, taken in a trial of the OX40 agonist ivuxolimab.

DNA of the CDR3: TGTGCCAGCAGTTACAGCAGGGGAAGCAATCAGCCCCAGCATTTT. Translation: CASSYSRGSNQPQHF. The chain carries TRBV6-5 and TRBJ1-5; possibly TRBD1 for D (6 bases). The CDR3 runs 15 residues. Between the trimmed V and J ends, which lost 2 bases and 1 base, there was a span of 9 bases. Germline loops: CDR1 MNHEY, CDR2 SVGAGI.